The clone carrying this T cell receptor (beta chain) has a handful of counts. Its antigen is currently unknown. The sample is drawn from a study of memory CD4+ T cells and cytomegalovirus serostatus. The sort gate was single viable CD3+CD4+CD8-CD45RO+ cells for memory CD4+ T cells. Trimming took 8 bases from V and 4 from J, leaving 15 bases between them. This CDR3 has 13 amino acids. The V gene's germline CDR1 is MNHEY and CDR2 SMNVEV (reference sequence). Study-level points and caveats: Suggested: most of the CMV-linked TCR signature lies in CD4+ memory cells.

Per the original methods: After removing out-of-frame reads, around 2,000,000 distinct TCRbeta sequences remained. Generated by immunoSEQ multiplex PCR, the TCRdb table keeps only in-frame clones and is missing some. V, J and clone size reflect that table, while D and trimming were determined from the DNA. Of approximately 47,000 clones listed, roughly 78% are singletons. The sample comprised memory CD4+ T cells from blood. The clonotype comes from an adult in good health and CMV-seronegative. V is TRBV27 and J is TRBJ2-7; unclear D gene. The CDR3 spells CASPPGAVYEQYF. In DNA form, the CDR3 reads TGTGCCAGCCCCCCCGGAGCTGTATACGAGCAGTACTTC.